The present T cell receptor (beta chain) was sequenced within a study of cytomegalovirus exposure and HLA in healthy donors. Study-level findings and limits: Differences between HLA loci emerged in a later analysis of TCR association rates, with DRB1 most and HLA-C fewest. CMV serostatus was the only recorded immune exposure for donors. Overall, about 160 TCR beta chains were annotated as cytomegalovirus-associated. Earlier analysis yielded a pattern in which most TCR beta V segments were productive about 90% or about 30% of the time.

Both 60 Vbeta primers and 13 Jbeta primers went into the PCR. Measured with immunoSEQ multiplex PCR; TCRdb has only the in-frame clones, and not every one. This sample has over 110,000 clones; about four fifths occur once, and the top ten carry approximately 2.4%. As regards this clone: No antigen is known for it.

Germline V gene data show CDR1 as KGHSH and CDR2 as LQKENI. V was clipped by 2 bases and J by 2 bases; unmatched bases: 2. The length of the CDR3 is 14 residues. The rearrangement uses TRBV18 and TRBJ2-7; 8 nucleotides line up with TRBD1. The source material was PBMCs. This receptor was identified in a male donor in good health and CMV-seronegative. For the CDR3, the DNA is TGTGCCAGCTCACCAACGGACAGGGCCTACGAGCAGTACTTC. It is translated as CASSPTDRAYEQYF.